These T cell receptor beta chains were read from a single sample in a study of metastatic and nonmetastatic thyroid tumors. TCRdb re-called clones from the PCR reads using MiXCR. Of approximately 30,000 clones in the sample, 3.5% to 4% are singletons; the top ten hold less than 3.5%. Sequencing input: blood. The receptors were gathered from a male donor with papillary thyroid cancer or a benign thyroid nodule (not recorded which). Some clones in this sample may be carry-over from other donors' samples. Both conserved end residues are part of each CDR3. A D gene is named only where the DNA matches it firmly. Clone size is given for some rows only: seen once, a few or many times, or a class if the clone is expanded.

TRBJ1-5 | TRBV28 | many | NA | TGTGCCAGCAGTTACAGGGGCAATCAGCCCCAGCATTTT | CASSYRGNQPQHF
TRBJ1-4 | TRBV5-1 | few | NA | TGCGCCAGCAGCTTACACGGGACGGCTGACGAAAAACTGTTTTTT | CASSLHGTADEKLFF
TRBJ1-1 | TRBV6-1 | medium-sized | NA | TGTGCCAGCGGGGGCCGGACGAGGGGAACTTTCTTT | CASGGRTRGTFF
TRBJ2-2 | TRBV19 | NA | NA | TGTGCCAGTAGTACAGGGGACACCGGGGAGCTGTTTTTT | CASSTGDTGELFF
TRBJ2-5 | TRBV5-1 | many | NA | TGCGCCAGCAGCCCGCACCAGGGGCAATCGGAGACCCAGTACTTC | CASSPHQGQSETQYF
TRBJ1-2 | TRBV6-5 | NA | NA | TGTGCCAGCAGTTCCCAGGGATTATATAACTATGGCTACACCTTC | CASSSQGLYNYGYTF
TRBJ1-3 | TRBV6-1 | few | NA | TGTGCCAGCGGCGGGCCCGTCTCTGGAAACACCATATATTTT | CASGGPVSGNTIYF
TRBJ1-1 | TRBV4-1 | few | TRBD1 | TGCGCCAGCAGGATACAGGGGGGTGGCACTGAAGCTTTCTTT | CASRIQGGGTEAFF
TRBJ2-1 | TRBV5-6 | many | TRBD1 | TGTGCCAGCAGCTACACGGACAGGGTGCATGAGCAGTTCTTC | CASSYTDRVHEQFF
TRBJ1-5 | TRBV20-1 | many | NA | TGCAGTGCTAGTTCAGGGTTGCAGCCCCAGCATTTT | CSASSGLQPQHF
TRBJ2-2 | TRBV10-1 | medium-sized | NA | TGCGCCAGCAGTGACAGGGACACCGGGGAGCTGTTTTTT | CASSDRDTGELFF
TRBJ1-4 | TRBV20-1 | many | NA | TGCAGTGCTACTCTACAGGTGCTGAGTGAAAAACTGTTTTTT | CSATLQVLSEKLFF
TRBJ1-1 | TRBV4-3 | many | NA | TGCGCCAGCAGCCAAGATCGGGGGACTGAAGCTTTCTTT | CASSQDRGTEAFF
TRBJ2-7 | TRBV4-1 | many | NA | TGCGCCAGCAGCCTCCGGGACACTAGCTCCTACGAGCAGTACTTC | CASSLRDTSSYEQYF
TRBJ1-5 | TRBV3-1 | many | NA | TGTGCCAGCAGCCATTCCGGGATAAATCAGCCCCAGCATTTT | CASSHSGINQPQHF
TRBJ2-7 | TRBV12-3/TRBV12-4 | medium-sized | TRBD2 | TGTGCCAGCAGTCCTGGGACTAGCGGAAGCTGGTCCTACGAGCAGTACTTC | CASSPGTSGSWSYEQYF
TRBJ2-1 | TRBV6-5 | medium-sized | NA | TGTGCCAGCAGTTACCCGATGAGCTCCTACAATGAGCAGTTCTTC | CASSYPMSSYNEQFF
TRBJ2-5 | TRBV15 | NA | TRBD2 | TGTGCCACCAGTCCGGGGGGGCCCGGAGAGACCCAGTACTTC | CATSPGGPGETQYF
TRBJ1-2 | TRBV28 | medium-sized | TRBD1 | TGTGCCAGCGACAGCAGGGGGCGCCTCGGATATGGCTACACCTTC | CASDSRGRLGYGYTF
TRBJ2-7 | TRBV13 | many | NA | TGTGCCAGCAGCTTAGCAGGGCTGCCCTACGAGCAGTACTTC | CASSLAGLPYEQYF
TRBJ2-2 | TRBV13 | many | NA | TGTGCCAGCCGCTATGGGGTTGTCGGGGAGCTGTTTTTT | CASRYGVVGELFF
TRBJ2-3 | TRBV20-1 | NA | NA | TGCAGTGCTAGAGCCCATCCTCCCGCAGATACGCAGTATTTT | CSARAHPPADTQYF
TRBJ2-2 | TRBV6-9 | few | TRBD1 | TGTGCCAGCAGTTTAAAACTAACAGGGGCCGGGATCACCGGGGAGCTGTTTTTT | CASSLKLTGAGITGELFF
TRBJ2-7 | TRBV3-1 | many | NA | TGTGCCAGCAGCCGTACCGGGGACGAGCAGTACTTC | CASSRTGDEQYF
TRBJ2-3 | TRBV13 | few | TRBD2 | TGTGCCAGCAGCCCGGGACTAGCCGACACAGATACGCAGTATTTT | CASSPGLADTDTQYF
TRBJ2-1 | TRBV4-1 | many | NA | TGCGCCAGCAGCCCCCCGGGCCAATTAAATGAGCAGTTCTTC | CASSPPGQLNEQFF
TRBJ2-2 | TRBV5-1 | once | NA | TGCGCCAGCAGCTTGAACGGGGCCGGGGAGCTGTTTTTT | CASSLNGAGELFF
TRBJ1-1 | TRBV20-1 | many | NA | TGCAGTGCTTCAAAGGGACGGACGAACACTGAAGCTTTCTTT | CSASKGRTNTEAFF
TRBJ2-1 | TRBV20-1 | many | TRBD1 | TGCAGTGCTAGAGATGGACAGGGGCCTAACAATGAGCAGTTCTTC | CSARDGQGPNNEQFF